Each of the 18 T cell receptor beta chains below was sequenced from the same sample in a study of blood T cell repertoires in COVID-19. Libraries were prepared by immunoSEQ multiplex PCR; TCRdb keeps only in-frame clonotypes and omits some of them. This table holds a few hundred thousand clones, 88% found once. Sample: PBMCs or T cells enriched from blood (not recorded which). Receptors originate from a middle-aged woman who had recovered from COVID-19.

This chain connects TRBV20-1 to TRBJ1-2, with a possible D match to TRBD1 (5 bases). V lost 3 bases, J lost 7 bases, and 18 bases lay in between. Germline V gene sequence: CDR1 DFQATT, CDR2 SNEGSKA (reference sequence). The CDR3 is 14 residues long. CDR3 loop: CSASFLAGIGGYTF. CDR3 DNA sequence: TGCAGTGCTAGTTTCCTCGCAGGGATCGGTGGCTACACCTTC.

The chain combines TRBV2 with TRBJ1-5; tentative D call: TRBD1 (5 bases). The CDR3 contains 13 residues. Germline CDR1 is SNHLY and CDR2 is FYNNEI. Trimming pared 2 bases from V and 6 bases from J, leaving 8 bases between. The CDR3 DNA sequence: TGTGCCAGCAGTGAAATAGGGGTTCAGCCCCAGCATTTT. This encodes CASSEIGVQPQHF.

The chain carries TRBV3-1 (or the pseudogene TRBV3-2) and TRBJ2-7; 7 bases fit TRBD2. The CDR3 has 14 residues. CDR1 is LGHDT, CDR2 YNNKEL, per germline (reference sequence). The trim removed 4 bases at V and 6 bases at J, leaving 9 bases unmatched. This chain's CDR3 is CASSLSGQAPEQYF. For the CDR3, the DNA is TGTGCCAGCAGCCTTAGCGGGCAGGCCCCCGAGCAGTACTTC.

CDR3: CASSYFAGTDTQYF. DNA of the CDR3: TGTGCCAGCAGTTACTTTGCCGGGACAGATACGCAGTATTTT. The V gene is TRBV6-5, the J gene TRBJ2-3, with D uncertain. V dropped 1 base and J dropped 3 bases, with 8 bases sitting between them. The CDR3 contains 14 residues. Germline CDR1 MNHEY, CDR2 SVGAGI.

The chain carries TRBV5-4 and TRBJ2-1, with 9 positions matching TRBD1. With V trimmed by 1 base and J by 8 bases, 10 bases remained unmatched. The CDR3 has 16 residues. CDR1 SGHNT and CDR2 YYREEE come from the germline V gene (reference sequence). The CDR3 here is CASSLNRDRVTDEQFF. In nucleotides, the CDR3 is TGTGCCAGCAGCTTGAACCGGGACAGGGTTACCGATGAGCAGTTCTTC.

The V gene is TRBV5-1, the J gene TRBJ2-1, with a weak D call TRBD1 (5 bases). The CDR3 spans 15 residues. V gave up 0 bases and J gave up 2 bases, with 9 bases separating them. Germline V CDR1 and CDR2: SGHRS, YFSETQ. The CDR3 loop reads CASSLADTTYNEQFF. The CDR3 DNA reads TGCGCCAGCAGCTTGGCGGACACGACCTACAATGAGCAGTTCTTC.

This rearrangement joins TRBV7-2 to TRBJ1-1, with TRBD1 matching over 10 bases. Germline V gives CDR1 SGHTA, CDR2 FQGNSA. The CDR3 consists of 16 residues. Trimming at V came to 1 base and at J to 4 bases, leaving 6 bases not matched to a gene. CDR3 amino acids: CASSLGGTGAGTEAFF. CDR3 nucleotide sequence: TGTGCCAGCAGCTTAGGGGGGACAGGGGCGGGCACTGAAGCTTTCTTT.

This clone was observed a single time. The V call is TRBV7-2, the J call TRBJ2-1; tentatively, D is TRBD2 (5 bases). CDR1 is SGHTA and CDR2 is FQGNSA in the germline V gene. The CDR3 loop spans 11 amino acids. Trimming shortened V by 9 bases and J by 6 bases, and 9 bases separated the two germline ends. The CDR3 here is CASTRANEQFF. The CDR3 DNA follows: TGTGCCAGTACGAGGGCCAATGAGCAGTTCTTC.

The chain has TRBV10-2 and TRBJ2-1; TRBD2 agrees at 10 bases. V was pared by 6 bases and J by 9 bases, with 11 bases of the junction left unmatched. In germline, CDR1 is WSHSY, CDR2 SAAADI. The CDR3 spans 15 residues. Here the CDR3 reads CASRVALAGGPEQFF. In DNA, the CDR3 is TGCGCCAGCAGAGTGGCCTTAGCGGGAGGACCTGAGCAGTTCTTC.

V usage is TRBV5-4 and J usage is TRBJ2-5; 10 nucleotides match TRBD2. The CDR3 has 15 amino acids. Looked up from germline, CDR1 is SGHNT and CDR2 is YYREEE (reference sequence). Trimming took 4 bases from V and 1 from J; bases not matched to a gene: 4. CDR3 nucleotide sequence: TGTGCCAGCAGCCGGACTAGCGGAATCCAAGAGACCCAGTACTTC. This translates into CASSRTSGIQETQYF. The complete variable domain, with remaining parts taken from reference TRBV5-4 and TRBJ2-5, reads ETGVTQSPTHLIKTRGQQVTLRCSSQSGHNTVSWYQQALGQGPQFIFQYYREEENGRGNFPPRFSGLQFPNYSSELNVNALELDDSALYLCASSRTSGIQETQYFGPGTRLLVL.

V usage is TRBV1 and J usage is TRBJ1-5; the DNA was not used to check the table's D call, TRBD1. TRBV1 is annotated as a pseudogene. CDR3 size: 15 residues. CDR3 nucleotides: TGCACCAGCAGCCAAGAAGGAACAGTCAATCAGCCCCAGCATTTT. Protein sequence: CTSSQEGTVNQPQHF.

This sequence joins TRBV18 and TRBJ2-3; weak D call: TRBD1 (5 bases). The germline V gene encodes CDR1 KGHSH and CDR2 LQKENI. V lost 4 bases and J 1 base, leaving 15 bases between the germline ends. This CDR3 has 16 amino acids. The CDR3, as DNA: TGTGCCAGCTCACGGGGCCCCCCGGGTGGCACAGATACGCAGTATTTT. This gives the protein CASSRGPPGGTDTQYF.

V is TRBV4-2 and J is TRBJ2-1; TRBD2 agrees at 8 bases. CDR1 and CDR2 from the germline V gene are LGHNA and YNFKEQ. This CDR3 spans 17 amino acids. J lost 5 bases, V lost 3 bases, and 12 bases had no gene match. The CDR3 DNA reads TGTGCCAGCAGCCAGCAGGGGATAGCGGGATTTGACAATGAGCAGTTCTTC. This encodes CASSQQGIAGFDNEQFF.

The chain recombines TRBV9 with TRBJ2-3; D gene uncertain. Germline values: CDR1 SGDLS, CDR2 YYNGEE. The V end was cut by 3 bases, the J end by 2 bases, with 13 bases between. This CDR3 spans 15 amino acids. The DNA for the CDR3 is TGTGCCAGCAGCGAGACTCCCCTCAACACAGATACGCAGTATTTT. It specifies CASSETPLNTDTQYF.

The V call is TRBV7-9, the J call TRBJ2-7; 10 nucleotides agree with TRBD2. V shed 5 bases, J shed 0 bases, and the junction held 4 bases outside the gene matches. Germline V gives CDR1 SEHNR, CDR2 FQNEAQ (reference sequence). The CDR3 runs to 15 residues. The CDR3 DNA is TGTGCCAGCAGCAAGCTAGCGGGGGCCTCCTACGAGCAGTACTTC. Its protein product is CASSKLAGASYEQYF. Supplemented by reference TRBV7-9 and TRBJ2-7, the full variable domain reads DTGVSQNPRHKITKRGQNVTFRCDPISEHNRLYWYRQTLGQGPEFLTYFQNEAQLEKSRLLSDRFSAERPKGSFSTLEIQRTEQGDSAMYLCASSKLAGASYEQYFGPGTRLTVT.

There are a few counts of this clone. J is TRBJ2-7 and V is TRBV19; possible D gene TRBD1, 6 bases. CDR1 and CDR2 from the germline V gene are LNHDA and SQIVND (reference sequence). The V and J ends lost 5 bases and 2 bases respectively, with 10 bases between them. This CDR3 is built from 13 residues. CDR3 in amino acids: CASSWDTTYEQYF. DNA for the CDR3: TGTGCCAGTAGTTGGGACACCACCTACGAGCAGTACTTC.

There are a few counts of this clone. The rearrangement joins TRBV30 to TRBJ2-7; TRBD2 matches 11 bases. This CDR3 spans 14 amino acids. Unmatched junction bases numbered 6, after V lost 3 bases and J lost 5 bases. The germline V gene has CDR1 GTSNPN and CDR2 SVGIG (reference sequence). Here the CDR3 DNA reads TGTGCCTGGAGGGCTAGCGGGAGGAGGCACGAGCAGTACTTC. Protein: CAWRASGRRHEQYF.

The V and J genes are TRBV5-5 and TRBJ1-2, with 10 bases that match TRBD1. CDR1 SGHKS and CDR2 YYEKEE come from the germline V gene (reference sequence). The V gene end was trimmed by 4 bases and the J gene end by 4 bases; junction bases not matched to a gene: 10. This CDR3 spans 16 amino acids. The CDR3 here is CASSPGQGRLGYGYTF. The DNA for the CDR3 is TGTGCCAGCAGCCCGGGACAGGGGAGGCTAGGCTATGGCTACACCTTC.